This T cell receptor beta chain was obtained from a study of blood T cell repertoires in COVID-19 (dated by TCRdb to the early 2020s). The study in broad terms: Samples covering the acute and convalescent phases of COVID-19 were provided by collaborators in the United States, Italy and Spain. HLA class I and class II types, where available, came from metadata supplied by the sample provider rather than from assay-based typing. The samples were drawn from two sources: the first 160 participants of the ongoing ImmuneRACE study, and 1,254 subjects contributed by 6 global collaborators. Nearly every sample came with metadata listing a de-identified subject ID, COVID-19 status, age in years and sex. The material from the prospective study consisted of cDNA or gDNA derived from T cells, B-cell-depleted T cells, or PBMCs. Deeply sampled blood TCRbeta repertoires from subjects exposed to, actively infected with, or recovered from COVID-19 were included in the dataset. The repertoires were released in a freely available public database intended as a resource for research on the immune response to SARS-CoV-2. Overall results and qualifications from the work: The quantity of clinical and demographic metadata differed by source and by participant and was supplied without curation.

Enrolling through a virtual design, the prospective study's participants ranged in age from about 18 to 89 years and lived across some 22 United States geographic areas. Cohort assignment in the prospective study relied on participant-reported clinical history from a screening survey and a study questionnaire. Exposed participants were defined as having been in contact with someone with a PCR-confirmed or clinician-diagnosed COVID-19 case within 2 weeks of study entry. Each participant in the prospective study had whole blood, serum and a nasopharyngeal or oropharyngeal swab collected by mobile phlebotomists. Additional blood draws and questionnaires over a 2-month period could optionally be provided by prospective study participants. Prospective study blood samples were shipped either frozen or at room temperature before DNA extraction. The germline V gene (reference sequence) specifies LNHDA as CDR1 and SQIVND as CDR2. Here V drops 7 bases and J drops 0 bases, and the junction holds 14 bases not matched to any gene. Reading from cysteine to phenylalanine, the CDR3 counts 18 amino acids. Only the CDR3 part of the read is kept: 54 bases, read in frame from the first base.

The immunoSEQ Assay, a bias-controlled multiplex PCR, was used to amplify TCRbeta CDR3 regions from genomic DNA. Processing in the source paper ran as follows. Within the assay, amplification of reference gene primers was used to estimate how many nucleated cells each sample contained. Sequence reads were collapsed and filtered to measure the absolute abundance of every unique TCRbeta CDR3 rearrangement. For each sample, productive Simpson clonality was calculated as the square root of Simpson's diversity index across productive rearrangements. TCRdb holds this immuneACCESS table with in-frame rearrangements only. Some clones are missing; in checked studies, unresolved V genes explain under half, and the rest has no known cause. V and J calls and clone size are copied from that table; D and trimming were computed from the DNA. Present in this sample are a few hundred thousand clones, approximately 91% of which were seen just once. The ten largest clones represent 0.7% to 0.95% of the sample.

The count of this clone is one. Its antigen specificity is not known. The input lacks base qualities; no much larger clone sits a single base away. This clonotype originated in a woman between 40 and 50 years old who had been exposed to COVID-19. Sequencing was done on a sample of PBMCs or T cells enriched from blood (not recorded which). The rearranged chain carries TRBV19 and TRBJ1-2, with 10 junctional bases fitting TRBD1. The DNA reads as follows: TGTGCCAGTAAATCAGGGGGGACAGGGGATAAAGCTAACTATGGCTACACCTTC. Translation gives CASKSGGTGDKANYGYTF.